The following is a T cell receptor (beta chain) sequence with its context. Its cognate antigen is unknown. These data belong to a study of T cells in tuberculosis. Study-level findings and limits: Active tuberculosis patients had shorter CDR3-alpha; the beta difference was nonsignificant.

The CDR3 loop spans 13 amino acids. The junction had 4 bases not matched to a gene; V was cut back by 4 bases and J by 6 bases. Germline values: CDR1 SGHVS, CDR2 FQNEAQ. Sequenced by immunoSEQ multiplex PCR; TCRdb stores in-frame clones only, minus some. The sample consists of about 7,700 clones, roughly 94% of them appearing once. The clonotype originates from an adult with tuberculosis. The chain employs TRBV7-8 and TRBJ1-1, with 8 positions matching TRBD1. The sequenced material came from PBMCs. The CDR3 DNA reads as TGTGCCAGCAGCTCCGCAGGGGGCTCTGAAGCTTTCTTT. This translates into CASSSAGGSEAFF.